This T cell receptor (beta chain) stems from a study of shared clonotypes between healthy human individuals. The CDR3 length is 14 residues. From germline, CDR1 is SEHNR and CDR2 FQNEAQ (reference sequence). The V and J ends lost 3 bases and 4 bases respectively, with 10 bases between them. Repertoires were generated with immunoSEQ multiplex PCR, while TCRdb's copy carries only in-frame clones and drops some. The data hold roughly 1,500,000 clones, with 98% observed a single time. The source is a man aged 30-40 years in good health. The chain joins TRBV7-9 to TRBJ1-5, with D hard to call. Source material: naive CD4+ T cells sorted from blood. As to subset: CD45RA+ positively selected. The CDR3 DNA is TGTGCCAGCAGCTTGGGGTTCCTAAATCAGCCCCAGCATTTT. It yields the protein CASSLGFLNQPQHF.